This is a list of T cell receptor beta chains from one sample in a study of blood T cell repertoires in COVID-19. Generated by immunoSEQ multiplex PCR, the TCRdb table keeps only in-frame clones and is missing some. Of 200,000 to 250,000 clones listed, 70% to 90% are singletons. The sequencing input was peripheral blood. These receptors originate from a woman aged 45 to 65 with COVID-19, enrolled during active disease. The CDR3 runs from the conserved cysteine through the conserved F or W. D genes are given only for firm matches. Some rows mark clone size as missing; the rest say once, few, many or name a class of expanded clone.

abundance	len	v_gene	d_gene	j_gene	CDR3aa	CDR3nt
.	15	TRBV7-6	.	TRBJ2-2	CASSRGQRLPGELFF	TGTGCCAGCAGCCGCGGACAGAGGCTACCCGGGGAGCTGTTTTTT
.	12	TRBV30	.	TRBJ1-1	CAWSAMTEEAFF	TGTGCCTGGAGTGCGATGACAGAGGAAGCTTTCTTT
.	13	TRBV29-1	.	TRBJ1-6	CSVRQGNNSPLHF	TGCAGCGTTCGGCAGGGCAATAATTCACCCCTCCACTTT
.	12	TRBV9	.	TRBJ2-7	CASSAGGQEQYF	TGTGCCAGCAGCGCTGGGGGACAAGAGCAGTACTTC
.	14	TRBV5-1	.	TRBJ2-2	CASSLGRDTGELFF	TGCGCCAGCAGCTTGGGTCGGGACACCGGGGAGCTGTTTTTT
.	14	TRBV5-4	.	TRBJ2-2	CASSLMGRGGELFF	TGTGCCAGCAGCTTGATGGGGCGAGGCGGGGAGCTGTTTTTT
.	15	TRBV7-9	TRBD1	TRBJ2-7	CASSGQGGSSYEQYF	TGTGCCAGCAGCGGACAGGGGGGGAGCTCCTACGAGCAGTACTTC
.	13	TRBV30	TRBD1	TRBJ1-1	CAWTGTGWTEAFF	TGTGCCTGGACCGGGACAGGATGGACTGAAGCTTTCTTT
.	13	TRBV2	.	TRBJ1-2	CASSEPRGYGYTF	TGTGCCAGCAGTGAACCGAGAGGCTATGGCTACACCTTC
.	12	TRBV10-2	.	TRBJ2-3	CASAEVADTQYF	TGCGCCAGCGCCGAGGTGGCAGATACGCAGTATTTT
.	14	TRBV19	.	TRBJ2-3	CASSTSVTTDTQYF	TGTGCCAGTAGTACTAGCGTTACCACAGATACGCAGTATTTT
.	15	TRBV24-1	.	TRBJ2-5	CATSDPTGIRETQYF	TGTGCCACCAGTGATCCTACAGGGATTAGAGAGACCCAGTACTTC
once	13	TRBV23-1	.	TRBJ1-1	CASSLLWNTEAFF	TGCGCCAGCAGTCTCCTTTGGAACACTGAAGCTTTCTTT
once	11	TRBV10-3	.	TRBJ2-5	CASRGGETQYF	TGTGCCTCGCGGGGCGGAGAGACCCAGTACTTC
.	12	TRBV28	.	TRBJ1-5	CASTGNNQPQHF	TGTGCCAGCACAGGTAACAATCAGCCCCAGCATTTT
.	14	TRBV11-2	.	TRBJ2-7	CASSLDSGYYEQYF	TGTGCCAGCAGCTTAGACTCAGGGTACTACGAGCAGTACTTC
.	10	TRBV28	.	TRBJ1-3	CAAGGNTIYF	TGTGCCGCCGGGGGAAACACCATATATTTT
.	16	TRBV28	.	TRBJ1-3	CASSPRGGARGNTIYF	TGTGCCAGCAGTCCGCGTGGGGGGGCGCGTGGAAACACCATATATTTT
.	15	TRBV5-1	TRBD2	TRBJ2-1	CASSLELAGHSSQFF	TGCGCCAGCAGCTTGGAACTAGCGGGACATTCCTCGCAGTTCTTC
.	17	TRBV5-8	TRBD1	TRBJ2-3	CASPTSRGQGARDTQYF	TGTGCCAGTCCTACCTCCAGAGGACAGGGGGCGCGGGATACGCAGTATTTT
.	15	TRBV6-5	.	TRBJ1-6	CASTHGGHENSPLHF	TGTGCCAGCACTCATGGGGGACACGAGAATTCACCCCTCCACTTT
.	13	TRBV2	.	TRBJ1-4	CAGSGVPEEKLFF	TGTGCCGGGTCGGGGGTACCGGAAGAAAAACTGTTTTTT
once	18	TRBV5-8	.	TRBJ1-1	CASSLVGGLETLGTEAFF	TGTGCCAGCAGCTTGGTGGGGGGGCTAGAGACCCTGGGCACTGAAGCTTTCTTT
.	14	TRBV7-2	.	TRBJ1-2	CASIADRSNYGYTF	TGTGCCAGCATCGCGGACAGATCTAACTATGGCTACACCTTC
once	16	TRBV5-1	.	TRBJ1-6	CASSLGQTSYNSPLHF	TGCGCCAGCAGCCTCGGACAGACCTCCTATAATTCACCCCTCCACTTT
.	13	TRBV7-3	TRBD1	TRBJ2-2	CASNTGGAGELFF	TGTGCCAGTAATACAGGGGGCGCCGGGGAGCTGTTTTTT
.	12	TRBV5-6	TRBD1	TRBJ1-1	CASSFPGQGAFF	TGTGCCAGCAGCTTCCCGGGACAGGGGGCTTTCTTT
.	15	TRBV30	TRBD2	TRBJ2-3	CAWSVTRGGRDTQYF	TGTGCCTGGAGTGTTACCCGGGGGGGCAGGGATACGCAGTATTTT
.	16	TRBV27	.	TRBJ2-4	CASSLSGGVSKNIQYF	TGTGCCAGCAGTTTATCCGGGGGTGTTTCCAAAAACATTCAGTACTTC
once	17	TRBV19	TRBD1	TRBJ1-4	CASSLDRAKGANEKLFF	TGTGCCAGTAGCCTCGACAGGGCGAAGGGTGCTAATGAAAAACTGTTTTTT
.	13	TRBV20-1	.	TRBJ1-1	CSASAQGSTEAFF	TGCAGTGCTAGTGCTCAGGGTAGTACTGAAGCTTTCTTT
.	14	TRBV7-3	.	TRBJ2-2	CASSLNPGEGELFF	TGTGCCAGCAGCTTAAACCCAGGGGAAGGGGAGCTGTTTTTT
.	12	TRBV6-4	.	TRBJ1-1	CARIEVNTEAFF	TGTGCCAGAATCGAGGTCAACACTGAAGCTTTCTTT
.	15	TRBV5-4	.	TRBJ2-1	CASSLGARSRDEQFF	TGTGCCAGCAGCTTGGGGGCACGGTCGAGGGATGAGCAGTTCTTC
.	15	TRBV23-1	.	TRBJ1-3	CASRGLGFSGNTIYF	TGCGCCAGCAGGGGACTTGGCTTCTCTGGAAACACCATATATTTT
once	14	TRBV5-1	.	TRBJ2-2	CASSGGGYTGELFF	TGCGCCAGCAGCGGAGGAGGATACACCGGGGAGCTGTTTTTT